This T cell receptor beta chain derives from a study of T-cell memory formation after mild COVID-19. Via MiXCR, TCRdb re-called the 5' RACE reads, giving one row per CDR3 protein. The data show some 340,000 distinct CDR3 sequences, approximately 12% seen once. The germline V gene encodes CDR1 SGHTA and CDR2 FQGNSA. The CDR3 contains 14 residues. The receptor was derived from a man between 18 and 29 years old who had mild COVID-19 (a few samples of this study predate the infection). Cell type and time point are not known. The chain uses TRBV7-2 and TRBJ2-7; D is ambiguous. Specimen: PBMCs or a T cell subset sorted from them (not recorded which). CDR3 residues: CASSLSGGSHEQYV. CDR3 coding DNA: TGTGCCAGCAGCTTATCAGGTGGCTCCCACGAGCAGTACGTC.